The entry that follows covers one TCR beta chain sequence. As originally analysed: Amplification with reference gene primers provided the estimates of nucleated cell counts. Only in-frame clones appear in the TCRdb table, and some are missing; sequencing was by immunoSEQ multiplex PCR. V and J calls and clone size are as listed in that table; D and trimming were resolved from the DNA. The repertoire includes about 340,000 clones, around four fifths of them detected once, and 2.5% to 3% sits in the top ten. The sample belongs to a study of blood T cell repertoires in COVID-19. On the study more broadly: The United States, Italy and Spain were the sources of the acute and convalescent COVID-19 samples. Sample material is recorded as cDNA or gDNA derived from T cells, B-cell-depleted T cells, or PBMCs.

V lost 3 bases, J lost 5 bases, and 6 bases stayed unmatched. This CDR3 has 15 amino acids. From germline, CDR1 is MDHEN and CDR2 SYDVKM. The receptor was isolated from a man aged 25-45 years with active or convalescent COVID-19. The V call is TRBV28, the J call TRBJ2-3; 9 nucleotides line up with TRBD1. The sequenced sample was peripheral blood. Here the CDR3 DNA reads TGTGCCAGCAGTTTGGACAGGGGAAGGGAAGATACGCAGTATTTT. Protein product: CASSLDRGREDTQYF.